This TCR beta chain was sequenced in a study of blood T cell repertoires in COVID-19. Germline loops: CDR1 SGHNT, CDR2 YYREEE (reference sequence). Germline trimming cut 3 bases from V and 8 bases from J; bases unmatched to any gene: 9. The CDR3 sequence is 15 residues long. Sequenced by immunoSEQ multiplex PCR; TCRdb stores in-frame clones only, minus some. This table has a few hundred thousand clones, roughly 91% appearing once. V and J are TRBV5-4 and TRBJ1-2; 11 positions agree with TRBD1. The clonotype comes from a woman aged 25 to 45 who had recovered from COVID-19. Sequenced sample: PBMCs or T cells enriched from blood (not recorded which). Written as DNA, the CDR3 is TGTGCCAGCAGCTCTTTAGGGACAGGGGGAACCGGCTACACCTTC. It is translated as CASSSLGTGGTGYTF.